The following is a T cell receptor beta chain sequence with its context. Trimming pared 6 bases from V and 2 bases from J, leaving 16 bases between. In germline, CDR1 is SGHRS, CDR2 YFSETQ. The CDR3 is 15 amino acids. Using immunoSEQ multiplex PCR, the repertoire was profiled, and TCRdb retains in-frame clones only, with some absent. The sample has around 26,000 clones, approximately 94% seen once. The sample comes from a study of graft-versus-host responses after intestinal transplantation. The V and J genes are TRBV5-1 and TRBJ2-3; maybe TRBD2 (6 bases). This TCR was recovered from a human patient who received an intestinal transplant, so some T cells may come from the graft donor. This sample comprised PBMCs, obtained 156 days after intestinal transplant. The CDR3 sequence is CASTLADPYTDTQYF. The CDR3 DNA sequence: TGCGCCAGCACGTTAGCGGACCCCTACACAGATACGCAGTATTTT.